This TCR beta chain stems from a study of Ad26.COV2.S vaccination and SARS-CoV-2 variants. The treatment here: about 20 received Ad26.COV2.S at low or high dose, single or two shots; about 5 received placebo; per-sample allocation not given. Vaccine and placebo recipients were sampled on day 63 after the first injection. Assay: immunoSEQ multiplex PCR; the TCRdb copy retains only in-frame clones and omits some. The sample shows more than 300,000 clones, 86% of them seen only once. This clone has just one count. The V end lost 4 bases, the J end lost 5 bases, and 14 bases lay between the germline ends. The CDR3 spans 14 residues. CDR1 and CDR2 from the germline V gene are SGHTA and FQGNSA.

This TCR came from a person aged 18-60 years who received the Ad26.COV2.S COVID-19 vaccine or a placebo. V is TRBV7-2 and J is TRBJ1-1; no clear D gene. The material sequenced was peripheral blood, taken in a trial of Ad26.COV2.S vaccine versus placebo. CDR3 loop: CASSSGPTKTEAFF. CDR3 in DNA: TGTGCCAGCAGCTCCGGGCCAACAAAGACTGAAGCTTTCTTT.